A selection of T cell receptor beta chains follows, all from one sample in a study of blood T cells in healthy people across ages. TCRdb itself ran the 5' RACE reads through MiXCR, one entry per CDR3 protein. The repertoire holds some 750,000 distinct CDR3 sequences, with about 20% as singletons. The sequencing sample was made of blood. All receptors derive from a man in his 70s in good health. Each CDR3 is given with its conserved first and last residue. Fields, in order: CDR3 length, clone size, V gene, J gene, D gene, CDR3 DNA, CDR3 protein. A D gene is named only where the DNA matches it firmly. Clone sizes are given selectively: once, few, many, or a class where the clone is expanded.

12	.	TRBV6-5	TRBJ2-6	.	TGTGCCGCGGCCTCTGGGGCCAACGTCCTGACTTTC	CAAASGANVLTF
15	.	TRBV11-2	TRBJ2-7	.	TGTGCCAGCAGCCCAGAGCGGGTTAGCTCCTACGAGCAGTACTTC	CASSPERVSSYEQYF
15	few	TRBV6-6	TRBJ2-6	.	TGTGCCAGCAGACCCACAGGGACTGGGGCCAACGTCCTGACTTTC	CASRPTGTGANVLTF
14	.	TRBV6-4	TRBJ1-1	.	TGTGCCAGCAGTGTCGGACTGGGGGGGGACGGAGCTTTCTTT	CASSVGLGGDGAFF
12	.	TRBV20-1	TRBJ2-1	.	TGCAGTGCTAGGCTAGGCCTTGGTGAGCAGTTCTTC	CSARLGLGEQFF
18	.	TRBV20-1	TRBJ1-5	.	TGCAGTGCTATAGACGGGGGTGACAGTGAGTTGTCGGGTCAGCCCCAGCATTTT	CSAIDGGDSELSGQPQHF
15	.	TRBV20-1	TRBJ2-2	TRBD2	TGCAGTGCTAGAGCTCAGGGAGGGGTAGGCGGGGAGCTGTTTTTT	CSARAQGGVGGELFF
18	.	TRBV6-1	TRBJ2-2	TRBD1	TGTGCCAGCAATCGGGCCGAAAACCGGGACAGGGACACCGGGGAGCTGTTTTTT	CASNRAENRDRDTGELFF
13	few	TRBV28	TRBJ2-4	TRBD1	TGTGCCAGCAGCCCGGGACAGCAAAACATTCAGTACTTC	CASSPGQQNIQYF
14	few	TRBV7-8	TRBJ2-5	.	TGTGCCAGCAGCCACGGGACGGCCTACAATGAGCAGCTCTTC	CASSHGTAYNEQLF
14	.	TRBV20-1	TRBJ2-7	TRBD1	TGCAGTGCTGCGTACAGGGACAGGGTAGGCGAGCAGTACTTC	CSAAYRDRVGEQYF
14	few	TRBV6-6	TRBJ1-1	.	TGTGCCAGCATGCTCTTCAGGGAGAACACTGAAGCTTTCTTT	CASMLFRENTEAFF
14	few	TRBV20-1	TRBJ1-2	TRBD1	TGCAGTGCTACATCCACAGGGGGTGGGGGTGGCTACACCTTC	CSATSTGGGGGYTF
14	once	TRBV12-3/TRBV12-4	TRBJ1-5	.	TGTGCCAGCAGTTTATCTGGGCGCGATCAGCCCCAGCATTTT	CASSLSGRDQPQHF
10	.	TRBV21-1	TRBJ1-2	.	TGTGCCCGGAGACTCGCCGGCTACACCTTC	CARRLAGYTF
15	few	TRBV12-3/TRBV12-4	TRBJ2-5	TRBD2	TGTGCCAGCAGCGGGAGGTCAGCGGAGATAAGGGCCCAGTACTTC	CASSGRSAEIRAQYF